What follows are 22 T cell receptor beta chains derived from one specimen sequenced in a study of T cell repertoires in cytomegalovirus infection. No cognate antigen is known for these TCRs. From the reads, TCRdb called clonotypes with MiXCR, one entry per CDR3 protein. The sample consists of about 160,000 distinct CDR3 sequences, about 20% of them appearing once. This specimen was CD8+ T cells from cultured PBMCs, taken from culture after CMV antigen stimulation. All receptors come from a human donor in good health (CMV status not recorded). Some clones in this sample may be carry-over from other donors' samples.

This clonotype showed up just a few times. V is TRBV25-1 and J is TRBJ2-3, with D unresolved. The V gene's germline CDR1 is MGHDK and CDR2 SYGVNS. The CDR3 consists of 20 residues. V was clipped by 0 bases and J by 0 bases, with 22 bases between them. Written as DNA, the CDR3 is TGTGCCAGCAGTGAATATCGGCTAGGTATGAGGACGATTAGCACAGATACGCAGTATTTT. It translates to CASSEYRLGMRTISTDTQYF.

The gene calls are TRBV7-2 and TRBJ2-1; the match to TRBD2 covers 15 bases. V shed 5 bases, J shed 3 bases, and the junction held 5 bases outside the gene matches. CDR1 is SGHTA and CDR2 is FQGNSA in the germline V gene. CDR3 length: 17 amino acids. The DNA of the CDR3 is TGTGCCAGCAGCCCCGGACTAGCGGGGGGGTTCTACAATGAGCAGTTCTTC. Its protein product is CASSPGLAGGFYNEQFF.

This rearrangement joins TRBV12-5 to TRBJ1-5, with 10 bases identical to TRBD1. Unmatched junction bases numbered 11, after V lost 7 bases and J lost 5 bases. The CDR3 extends over 16 amino acids. The germline CDR1 and CDR2 sequences are LGHNT and FRNRAP. CDR3 in amino acids: CASALAGQGIYQPQHF. The CDR3, as DNA: TGTGCTAGTGCCTTGGCGGGACAGGGGATCTATCAGCCCCAGCATTTT.

This clonotype was observed a single time. One end of the junction varies from germline; a read error may be responsible. This sequence joins TRBV7-6 and TRBJ2-1, with D uncertain. Germline CDR1 is SGHVS and CDR2 is FNYEAQ. The CDR3 is 15 amino acids. As DNA, the CDR3 is TGTGCTAGCAGCTTAGACTCGGCAGCAAACAATGAGCAGTTCTTC. Its translation: CASSLDSAANNEQFF.

This clonotype was recorded at least ten times. J is TRBJ2-7 and V is TRBV6-1; D is perhaps TRBD1 (6 bases). The CDR3 length is 14 residues. V was cut by 0 bases and J by 0 bases, with 6 bases left in between. The germline V gene has CDR1 MNHNS and CDR2 SASEGT. The CDR3 nucleotides read TGTGCCAGCAGTGAAGCGGACAGCTCCTACGAGCAGTACTTC. The encoded protein is CASSEADSSYEQYF.

The chain couples TRBV7-6 to TRBJ2-3, with TRBD2 as a possible D gene (6 bases). The CDR3 extends over 14 amino acids. Germline CDR1 reads SGHVS; CDR2 reads FNYEAQ. The germline V and J ends were trimmed by 2 bases and 2 bases, with 8 bases remaining between them. CDR3 in DNA: TGTGCCAGCAGCTTATGGGAGGCCACAGATACGCAGTATTTT. Translating gives CASSLWEATDTQYF.

This clonotype appeared a few times. The chain joins TRBV6-6 to TRBJ1-1, with 9 nucleotides matching TRBD1. CDR1 and CDR2 from the germline V gene are MNHNY and SVGAGI (reference sequence). This CDR3 is built from 14 residues. V shed 6 bases, J shed 5 bases, and the junction held 7 bases outside the gene matches. The CDR3 sequence is CASSWTGVGTEAFF. The CDR3 bases are TGTGCCAGCAGCTGGACAGGGGTAGGGACTGAAGCTTTCTTT.

This clonotype appeared many times. The genes are TRBV7-2 and TRBJ1-5; no firm D call. CDR3 size: 13 residues. Deletions cut 2 bases from V and 3 bases from J, with 5 bases between. From germline, CDR1 is SGHTA and CDR2 FQGNSA. The CDR3 is CASSLTPNQPQHF. CDR3 bases: TGTGCCAGCAGCTTAACCCCCAATCAGCCCCAGCATTTT.

The chain has TRBV12-3 or TRBV12-4 and TRBJ1-5; a weak D match, TRBD1 (5 bases). CDR3 length equals 16 residues. V dropped 6 bases and J dropped 0 bases, with 15 bases sitting between them. This CDR3 reads CASSSGGGGSNQPQHF. In nucleotides, the CDR3 is TGTGCCAGCAGCAGCGGCGGGGGGGGTAGCAATCAGCCCCAGCATTTT.

This clonotype was recorded a few times. This chain connects TRBV7-2 to TRBJ1-2, with no clear D. The CDR3 is 13 amino acids. Germline V gene lookup returns CDR1 SGHTA and CDR2 FQGNSA. Trimming pared 1 base from V and 6 bases from J, leaving 9 bases between. The CDR3 coding sequence is TGTGCCAGCAGCTTAGTTAGCATGGATGGCTACACCTTC. Its translation: CASSLVSMDGYTF. The full variable domain, its missing parts supplied by reference TRBV7-2 and TRBJ1-2, is GAGVSQSPSNKVTEKGKDVELRCDPISGHTALYWYRQSLGQGLEFLIYFQGNSAPDKSGLPSDRFSAERTGGSVSTLTIQRTQQEDSAVYLCASSLVSMDGYTFGSGTRLTVV.

This rearrangement joins TRBV7-2 to TRBJ2-3; the match to TRBD2 covers 8 bases. CDR1 and CDR2 (germline): SGHTA, FQGNSA. The CDR3 has 15 residues. V gave up 3 bases and J gave up 3 bases; unmatched junction bases: 5. CDR3 loop: CASSLPPGGTDTQYF. DNA for the CDR3: TGTGCCAGCAGCTTGCCCCCGGGAGGGACAGATACGCAGTATTTT.

This clonotype was seen a few times. V is TRBV4-1 and J is TRBJ1-4; D uncertain. The CDR3 extends over 18 amino acids. V was pared by 1 base and J by 2 bases, with 17 bases between. CDR1 is MGHRA, CDR2 YSYEKL, per germline. The CDR3 sequence is CASSQAFAGMSTNEKLFF. Written as DNA, the CDR3 is TGCGCCAGCAGCCAAGCCTTTGCGGGGATGAGCACTAATGAAAAACTGTTTTTT.

A few counts support this clonotype. V gene TRBV19 combines with J gene TRBJ2-7, with D maybe TRBD1 (6 bases). The V and J ends lost 5 bases and 2 bases respectively, with 10 bases between them. Germline CDR1 reads LNHDA; CDR2 reads SQIVND (reference sequence). CDR3 length equals 13 residues. The CDR3, as DNA: TGTGCCAGTAGTGCACAGGGCCCCTACGAGCAGTACTTC. Amino acids: CASSAQGPYEQYF.

This clonotype was detected only a few times. V usage is TRBV7-9 and J usage is TRBJ1-1, with 7 bases that match TRBD1. The CDR3 sequence is 12 residues long. After removal of 9 bases from V and 3 bases from J, the junction contained 4 bases not matched to a gene. The V gene's germline CDR1 is SEHNR and CDR2 FQNEAQ (reference sequence). The CDR3 DNA follows: TGTGCCAGTTACACAGGGGACACTGAAGCTTTCTTT. The encoded protein is CASYTGDTEAFF.

This clonotype was seen a few times. The J gene is TRBJ2-5, the V gene TRBV7-9; D is uncertain. The germline V gene encodes CDR1 SEHNR and CDR2 FQNEAQ (reference sequence). The CDR3 is 14 residues long. Trimming removed 2 bases at V and 2 bases at J, with 9 bases between. This chain's CDR3 is CASSLRWDQETQYF. The CDR3, as DNA: TGTGCCAGCAGCTTACGGTGGGATCAAGAGACCCAGTACTTC.

This chain links TRBV7-8 with TRBJ1-5, with no clear D. Germline CDR1 reads SGHVS; CDR2 reads FQNEAQ. V was trimmed by 4 bases and J by 3 bases, leaving 10 bases between them. The CDR3 is 14 amino acids. This chain's CDR3 is CASSSDGLNQPQHF. CDR3 DNA sequence: TGTGCCAGCAGCTCGGACGGACTCAATCAGCCCCAGCATTTT.

This clonotype appeared a few times. The chain is built from TRBV7-2 and TRBJ2-3; no clear D. The CDR3 loop spans 12 amino acids. Trimming took off 1 base at V and 8 bases at J, with 7 bases between the two ends. In germline, CDR1 is SGHTA, CDR2 FQGNSA. CDR3 in DNA: TGTGCCAGCAGCTTAGACAGTGTTACGCAGTATTTT. Translated, it gives CASSLDSVTQYF.

The CDR3 sequence: CATSRGSGGTRSYEQYF. The CDR3 DNA is TGTGCCACCAGCAGAGGTAGCGGGGGGACCCGCTCCTACGAGCAGTACTTC. The chain links TRBV15 to TRBJ2-7; 10 nucleotides match TRBD2. The CDR3 is made up of 17 amino acids. Looked up from germline, CDR1 is LNHNV and CDR2 is YYDKDF (reference sequence). Unmatched junction bases numbered 6, after V lost 1 base and J lost 0 bases. Looking up the rest from reference TRBV15 and TRBJ2-7 gives the full variable domain: DAMVIQNPRYQVTQFGKPVTLSCSQTLNHNVMYWYQQKSSQAPKLLFHYYDKDFNNEADTPDNFQSRRPNTSFCFLDIRSPGLGDTAMYLCATSRGSGGTRSYEQYFGPGTRLTVT.

The sample holds many counts of this clonotype. This sequence joins TRBV6-1 and TRBJ1-1; 9 nucleotides match TRBD1. The germline CDR1 and CDR2 sequences are MNHNS and SASEGT. The trim removed 1 base at V and 5 bases at J, leaving 5 bases unmatched. There are 15 residues in the CDR3. CDR3 DNA: TGTGCCAGCAGTGAAGGGGACAGGGAAACGACTGAAGCTTTCTTT. Its protein is CASSEGDRETTEAFF.

The genes are TRBV7-9 and TRBJ2-3; no firm D call. Germline loops: CDR1 SEHNR, CDR2 FQNEAQ (reference sequence). The CDR3 sequence is 13 residues long. Between the trimmed V and J ends, which lost 5 bases and 4 bases, there was a span of 10 bases. The DNA for the CDR3 is TGTGCCAGCAGCCCTAGGGTCGCAGATACGCAGTATTTT. It translates to CASSPRVADTQYF. The variable domain in full, with the rest retrieved from reference TRBV7-9 and TRBJ2-3, is DTGVSQNPRHKITKRGQNVTFRCDPISEHNRLYWYRQTLGQGPEFLTYFQNEAQLEKSRLLSDRFSAERPKGSFSTLEIQRTEQGDSAMYLCASSPRVADTQYFGPGTRLTVL.

The chain joins TRBV27 to TRBJ2-5, with D hard to call. V lost 2 bases and J lost 7, with 8 bases in between. CDR3 length: 12 residues. Germline V gene sequence: CDR1 MNHEY, CDR2 SMNVEV (reference sequence). CDR3 DNA: TGTGCCAGCAGTTTAGGGTCCGGGACCCAGTACTTC. This codes for CASSLGSGTQYF.

This clonotype was detected only a few times. The chain is built from TRBV27 and TRBJ1-1; D remains unclear. There are 15 residues in the CDR3. Germline-derived CDR1 and CDR2 are MNHEY and SMNVEV (reference sequence). The germline V and J ends were trimmed by 0 bases and 1 base, with 9 bases remaining between them. The CDR3 DNA is TGTGCCAGCAGTTTATCGTTCAGGAAGAACACTGAAGCTTTCTTT. Its protein is CASSLSFRKNTEAFF.